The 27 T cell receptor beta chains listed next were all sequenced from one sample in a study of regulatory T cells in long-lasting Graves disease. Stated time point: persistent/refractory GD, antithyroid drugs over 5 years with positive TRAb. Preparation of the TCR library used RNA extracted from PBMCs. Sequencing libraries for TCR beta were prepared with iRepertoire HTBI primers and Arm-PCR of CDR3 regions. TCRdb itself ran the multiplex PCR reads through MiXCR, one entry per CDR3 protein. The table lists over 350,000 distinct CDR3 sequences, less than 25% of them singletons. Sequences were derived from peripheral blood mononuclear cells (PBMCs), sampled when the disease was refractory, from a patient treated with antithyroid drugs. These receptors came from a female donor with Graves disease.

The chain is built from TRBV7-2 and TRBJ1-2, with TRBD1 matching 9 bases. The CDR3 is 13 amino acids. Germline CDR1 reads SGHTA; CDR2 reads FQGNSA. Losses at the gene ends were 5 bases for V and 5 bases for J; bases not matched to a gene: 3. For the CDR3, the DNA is TGTGCCAGCAGCATAGACAGGGGGTATGGCTACACCTTC. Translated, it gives CASSIDRGYGYTF. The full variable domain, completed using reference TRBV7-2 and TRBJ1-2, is GAGVSQSPSNKVTEKGKDVELRCDPISGHTALYWYRQSLGQGLEFLIYFQGNSAPDKSGLPSDRFSAERTGGSVSTLTIQRTQQEDSAVYLCASSIDRGYGYTFGSGTRLTVV.

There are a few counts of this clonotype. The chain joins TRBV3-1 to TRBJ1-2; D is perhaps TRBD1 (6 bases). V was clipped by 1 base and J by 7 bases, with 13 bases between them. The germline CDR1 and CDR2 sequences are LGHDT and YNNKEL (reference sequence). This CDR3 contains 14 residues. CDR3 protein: CASSQGGARGGYTF. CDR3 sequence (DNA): TGTGCCAGCAGCCAAGGGGGGGCCCGGGGTGGCTACACCTTC.

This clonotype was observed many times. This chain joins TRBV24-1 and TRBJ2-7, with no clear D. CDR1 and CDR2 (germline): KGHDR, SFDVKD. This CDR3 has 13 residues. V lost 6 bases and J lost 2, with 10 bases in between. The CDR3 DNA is TGTGCCACCAGTCGGATGGACCCCTACGAGCAGTACTTC. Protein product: CATSRMDPYEQYF.

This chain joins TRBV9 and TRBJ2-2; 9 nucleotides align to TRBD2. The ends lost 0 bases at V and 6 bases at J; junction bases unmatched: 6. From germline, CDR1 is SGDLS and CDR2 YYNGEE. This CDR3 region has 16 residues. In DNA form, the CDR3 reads TGTGCCAGCAGCGTAGCTAGCGGGACGGCCGCCGGGGAGCTGTTTTTT. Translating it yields CASSVASGTAAGELFF.

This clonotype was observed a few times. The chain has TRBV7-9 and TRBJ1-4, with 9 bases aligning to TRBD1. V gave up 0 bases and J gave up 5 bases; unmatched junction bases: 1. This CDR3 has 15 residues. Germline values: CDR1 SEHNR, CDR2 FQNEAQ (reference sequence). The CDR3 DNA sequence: TGTGCCAGCAGCTTAGCGGGGACAGGGAATGAAAAACTGTTTTTT. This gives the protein CASSLAGTGNEKLFF.

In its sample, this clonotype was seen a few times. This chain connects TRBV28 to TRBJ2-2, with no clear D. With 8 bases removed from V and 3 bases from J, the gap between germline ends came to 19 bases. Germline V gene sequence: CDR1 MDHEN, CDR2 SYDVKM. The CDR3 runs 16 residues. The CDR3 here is CASVGLGLQHTGELFF. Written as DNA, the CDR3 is TGTGCCAGCGTTGGGTTAGGGCTGCAGCACACCGGGGAGCTGTTTTTT.

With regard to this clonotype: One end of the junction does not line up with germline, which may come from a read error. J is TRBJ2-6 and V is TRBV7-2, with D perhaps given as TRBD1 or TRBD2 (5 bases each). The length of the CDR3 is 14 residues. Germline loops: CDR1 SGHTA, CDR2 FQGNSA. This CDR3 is CASSSGGGANVLIF. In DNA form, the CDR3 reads TGTGCCAGCAGCTCTGGGGGTGGGGCCAACGTCCTGATTTTC.

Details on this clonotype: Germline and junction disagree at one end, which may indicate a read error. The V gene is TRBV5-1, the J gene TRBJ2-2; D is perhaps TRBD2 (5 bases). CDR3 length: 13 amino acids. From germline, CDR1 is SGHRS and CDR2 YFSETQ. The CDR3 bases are TGCGCCAGCAGCCTGACTCGGGCCGGGGAGCCGTTTTTT. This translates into CASSLTRAGEPFF.

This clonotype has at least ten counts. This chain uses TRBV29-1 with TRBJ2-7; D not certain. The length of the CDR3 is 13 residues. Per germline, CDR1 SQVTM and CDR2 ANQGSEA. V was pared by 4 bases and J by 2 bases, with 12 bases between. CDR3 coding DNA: TGCAGCGTTGTGTCAGGAGTGACCTACGAGCAGTACTTC. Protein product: CSVVSGVTYEQYF.

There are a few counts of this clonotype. The CDR3 nucleotides are TGTGCCACCAGTGATCCTCGTGACAGGGGGTCAACTGAAGCTTTCTTT. Protein sequence: CATSDPRDRGSTEAFF. The chain couples TRBV24-1 to TRBJ1-1; the match to TRBD1 covers 9 bases. V dropped 3 bases and J dropped 5; count of bases not matched to a gene: 9. The CDR3 sequence is 16 residues long. The germline V gene has CDR1 KGHDR and CDR2 SFDVKD.

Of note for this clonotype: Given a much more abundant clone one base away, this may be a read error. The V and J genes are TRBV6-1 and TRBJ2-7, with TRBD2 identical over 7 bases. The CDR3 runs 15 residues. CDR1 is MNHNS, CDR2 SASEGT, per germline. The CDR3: CASSEAAGMVYEQHF. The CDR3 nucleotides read TGTGCCAGCAGTGAAGCAGCGGGGATGGTATACGAGCAGCACTTC.

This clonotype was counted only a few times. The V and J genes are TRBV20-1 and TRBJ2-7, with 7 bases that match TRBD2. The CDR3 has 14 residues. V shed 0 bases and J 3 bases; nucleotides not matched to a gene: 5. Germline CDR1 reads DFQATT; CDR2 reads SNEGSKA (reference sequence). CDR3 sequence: CSAREAGRVYEQYF. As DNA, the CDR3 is TGCAGTGCTAGAGAAGCGGGGAGGGTCTACGAGCAGTACTTC.

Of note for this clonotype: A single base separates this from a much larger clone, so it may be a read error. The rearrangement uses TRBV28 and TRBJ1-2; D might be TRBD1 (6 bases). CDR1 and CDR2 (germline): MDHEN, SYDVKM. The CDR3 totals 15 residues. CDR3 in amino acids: CVSRQIQGFGYGYTF. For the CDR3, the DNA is TGTGTCAGCAGACAAATACAGGGTTTCGGCTATGGCTACACCTTC.

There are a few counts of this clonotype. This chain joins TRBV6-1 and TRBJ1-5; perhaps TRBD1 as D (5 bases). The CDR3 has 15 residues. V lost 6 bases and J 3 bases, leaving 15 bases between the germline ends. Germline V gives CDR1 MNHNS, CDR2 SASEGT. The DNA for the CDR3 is TGTGCCAGCAGACGAATAGGGACGGACAATCAGCCCCAGCATTTT. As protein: CASRRIGTDNQPQHF.

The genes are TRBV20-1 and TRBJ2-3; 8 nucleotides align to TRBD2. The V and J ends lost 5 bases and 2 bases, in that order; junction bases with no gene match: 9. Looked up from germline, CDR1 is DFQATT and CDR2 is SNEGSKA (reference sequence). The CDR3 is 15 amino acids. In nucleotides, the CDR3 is TGCAGTGCTGGTCGCGTAGCGGGAACCACAGATACGCAGTATTTT. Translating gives CSAGRVAGTTDTQYF.

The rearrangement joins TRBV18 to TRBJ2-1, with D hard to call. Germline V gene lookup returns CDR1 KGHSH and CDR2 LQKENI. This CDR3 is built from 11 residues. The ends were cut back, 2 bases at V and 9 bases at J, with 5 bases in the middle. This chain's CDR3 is CASSPTVEQFF. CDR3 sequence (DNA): TGTGCCAGCTCACCAACGGTTGAGCAGTTCTTC.

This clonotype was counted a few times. The CDR3 DNA follows: TGTGCCAGCTCGGCGTTCCAAGACTCTGGAAACACCATATATTTT. Translated, it gives CASSAFQDSGNTIYF. The V and J genes are TRBV6-1 and TRBJ1-3; unclear D gene. This CDR3 has 15 residues. V lost 8 bases to trimming and J lost 0 bases, with 14 bases between them. The V gene's germline CDR1 is MNHNS and CDR2 SASEGT.

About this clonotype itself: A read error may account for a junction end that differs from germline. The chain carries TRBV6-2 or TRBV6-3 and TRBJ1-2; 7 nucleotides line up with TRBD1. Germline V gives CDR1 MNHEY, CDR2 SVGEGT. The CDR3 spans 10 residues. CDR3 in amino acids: CVSGTVGYTF. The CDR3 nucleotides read TGTGTCAGCGGGACAGTCGGCTACACCTTC.

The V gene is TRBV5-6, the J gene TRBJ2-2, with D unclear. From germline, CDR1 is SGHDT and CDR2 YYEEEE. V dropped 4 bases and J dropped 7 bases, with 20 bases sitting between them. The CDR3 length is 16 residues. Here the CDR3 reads CASSRYTAPVGGELFF. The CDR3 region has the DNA TGTGCCAGCAGCCGTTATACGGCCCCCGTGGGCGGGGAGCTGTTTTTT.

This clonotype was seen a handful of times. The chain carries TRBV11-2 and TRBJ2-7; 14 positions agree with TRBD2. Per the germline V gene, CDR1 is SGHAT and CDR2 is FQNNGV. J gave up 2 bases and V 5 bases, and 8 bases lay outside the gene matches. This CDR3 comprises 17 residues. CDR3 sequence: CASSRGLAGGSTYEQYF. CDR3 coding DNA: TGTGCCAGCAGCCGAGGACTAGCGGGAGGATCTACCTACGAGCAGTACTTC. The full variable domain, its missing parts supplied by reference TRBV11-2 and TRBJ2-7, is EAGVAQSPRYKIIEKRQSVAFWCNPISGHATLYWYQQILGQGPKLLIQFQNNGVVDDSQLPKDRFSAERLKGVDSTLKIQPAKLEDSAVYLCASSRGLAGGSTYEQYFGPGTRLTVT.

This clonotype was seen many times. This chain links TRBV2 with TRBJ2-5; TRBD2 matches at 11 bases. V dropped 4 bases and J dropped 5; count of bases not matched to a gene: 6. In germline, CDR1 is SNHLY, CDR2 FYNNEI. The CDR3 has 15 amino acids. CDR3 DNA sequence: TGTGCCAGCAGTGTTACTAGCGGGAGACAGGAGACCCAGTACTTC. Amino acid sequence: CASSVTSGRQETQYF.

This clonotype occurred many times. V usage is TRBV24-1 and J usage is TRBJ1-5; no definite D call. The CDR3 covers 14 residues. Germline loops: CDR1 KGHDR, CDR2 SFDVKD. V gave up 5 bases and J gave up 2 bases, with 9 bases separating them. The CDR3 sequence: CATSVQARNQPQHF. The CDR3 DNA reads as TGTGCCACCAGTGTGCAGGCCCGCAATCAGCCCCAGCATTTT.

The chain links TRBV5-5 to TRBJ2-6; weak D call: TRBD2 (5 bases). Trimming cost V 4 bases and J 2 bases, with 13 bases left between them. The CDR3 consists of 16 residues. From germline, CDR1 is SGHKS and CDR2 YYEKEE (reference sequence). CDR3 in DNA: TGTGCCAGCAGCCCCCGGGAACGAACTGGGGCCAACGTCCTGACTTTC. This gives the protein CASSPRERTGANVLTF.

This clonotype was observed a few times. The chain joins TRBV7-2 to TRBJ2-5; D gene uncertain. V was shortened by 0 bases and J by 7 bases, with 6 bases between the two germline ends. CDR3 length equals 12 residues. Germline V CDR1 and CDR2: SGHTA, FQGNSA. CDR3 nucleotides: TGTGCCAGCAGCTTAGCTTTGGGGACCCAGTACTTC. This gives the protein CASSLALGTQYF.

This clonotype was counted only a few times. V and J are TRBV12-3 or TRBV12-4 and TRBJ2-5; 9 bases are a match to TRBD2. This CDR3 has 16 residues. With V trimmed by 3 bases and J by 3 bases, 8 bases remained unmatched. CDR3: CASSLEFGGREETQYF. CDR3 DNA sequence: TGTGCCAGCAGTTTGGAATTTGGCGGGAGGGAAGAGACCCAGTACTTC.

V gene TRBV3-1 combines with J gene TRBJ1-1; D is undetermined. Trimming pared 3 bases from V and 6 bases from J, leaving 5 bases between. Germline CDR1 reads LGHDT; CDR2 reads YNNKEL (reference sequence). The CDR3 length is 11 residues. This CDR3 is CASSHISEAFF. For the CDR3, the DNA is TGTGCCAGCAGCCATATATCTGAAGCTTTCTTT.

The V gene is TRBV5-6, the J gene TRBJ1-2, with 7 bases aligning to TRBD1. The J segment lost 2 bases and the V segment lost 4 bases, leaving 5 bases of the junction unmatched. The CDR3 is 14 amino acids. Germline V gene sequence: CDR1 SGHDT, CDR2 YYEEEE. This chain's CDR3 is CASSPGQENYGYTF. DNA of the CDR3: TGTGCCAGCAGCCCTGGACAGGAGAACTATGGCTACACCTTC.